These 30 T cell receptor beta chains originate from one sample sequenced in a study of beta chain features in type 1 diabetes (dated by TCRdb to the late 2010s). The library relied on the immunoSEQ multiplex PCR assay. The entire amount of isolated RNA was reverse transcribed using the High Capacity cDNA Reverse Transcription Kit, so the sequenced TCRB transcripts were expressed ones. TCRdb holds this immuneACCESS table with in-frame rearrangements only. Some clones are missing; in checked studies, unresolved V genes explain under half, and the rest has no known cause. Counted in this sample were 200,000 to 250,000 clones; over 8.5% of them appeared once. The ten largest clones take up 0.03% to 0.04% of the sample. The sequencing sample was made of naive CD4+ T cells from blood. The cell subset or site label of this sample denotes: true naive CD4+ T cells. The receptors come from a woman aged 18-30 years in good health.

This clone has more than one count but fewer than ten. This chain uses TRBV5-1 with TRBJ2-3; D uncertain. V lost 4 bases and J lost 2, with 14 bases in between. Germline V gene sequence: CDR1 SGHRS, CDR2 YFSETQ. CDR3 size: 15 residues. The CDR3 spells CASSPLSFPTDTQYF. DNA for the CDR3: TGCGCCAGCAGCCCCCTTTCGTTTCCCACAGATACGCAGTATTTT.

The gene calls are TRBV4-2 and TRBJ2-5; TRBD1 agrees at 7 bases. V dropped 5 bases and J dropped 11; count of bases not matched to a gene: 17. CDR1 and CDR2 from the germline V gene are LGHNA and YNFKEQ. This CDR3 spans 15 amino acids. The CDR3 loop is CASSFHRDSLLEQYF. As DNA, the CDR3 is TGTGCCAGCAGCTTCCATCGGGACAGCCTCTTGGAGCAGTACTTC.

V is TRBV7-3 and J is TRBJ1-6; 7 bases fit TRBD1. The CDR3 extends over 16 amino acids. The V segment lost 4 bases and the J segment 6 bases; nucleotides outside the gene matches: 9. Germline values: CDR1 SGHTA, CDR2 FQGTGA. The CDR3 DNA sequence: TGTGCCAGCAGCTACAACCCGGGACAGATTAATTCACCCCTCCACTTT. Protein sequence: CASSYNPGQINSPLHF.

This clone was detected a few times. This chain uses TRBV2 with TRBJ2-1; D might be TRBD1 (6 bases). The CDR3 covers 12 residues. V was trimmed by 2 bases and J by 10 bases, leaving 9 bases between them. Looked up from germline, CDR1 is SNHLY and CDR2 is FYNNEI. CDR3 protein: CASSEYGGEQFF. In DNA, the CDR3 is TGTGCCAGCAGTGAATATGGGGGCGAGCAGTTCTTC.

The sample holds a few counts of this clone. The chain carries TRBV7-9 and TRBJ2-5; 7 bases map to TRBD1. The CDR3 runs to 15 residues. With V trimmed by 5 bases and J by 0 bases, 6 bases remained unmatched. In germline, CDR1 is SEHNR, CDR2 FQNEAQ (reference sequence). CDR3 nucleotides: TGTGCCAGCAGCCGCAGGGGGTCGTACCAAGAGACCCAGTACTTC. Its translation is CASSRRGSYQETQYF.

This chain joins TRBV6-6 and TRBJ2-7; a weak D match, TRBD2 (5 bases). V gave up 6 bases and J gave up 4 bases, with 7 bases separating them. CDR1 and CDR2 (germline): MNHNY, SVGAGI (reference sequence). The CDR3 has 11 amino acids. The chain's CDR3 is CASREGYEQYF. The CDR3 DNA sequence: TGTGCCAGCAGAGAGGGTTACGAGCAGTACTTC.

This CDR3 is CASSLEWRGDEQYF. In DNA, the CDR3 is TGTGCCAGCAGCCTGGAGTGGAGGGGCGACGAGCAGTACTTC. This chain joins TRBV5-6 and TRBJ2-7; a possible D gene is TRBD2 (6 bases). Germline CDR1 and CDR2: SGHDT and YYEEEE. The CDR3 contains 14 residues. V gave up 4 bases and J gave up 5 bases, with 16 bases separating them.

V gene TRBV30 combines with J gene TRBJ2-5; weak D call: TRBD1 (6 bases). Trimming stripped 2 bases from V and 4 bases from J, with 14 bases between. The germline CDR1 and CDR2 sequences are GTSNPN and SVGIG (reference sequence). This CDR3 comprises 14 residues. Here the CDR3 DNA reads TGTGCCTGGAGTATCGGACAGATGAGAGAGACCCAGTACTTC. Amino acid sequence: CAWSIGQMRETQYF.

The chain combines TRBV2 with TRBJ2-7; D is unresolved. V lost 1 base and J 0 bases, leaving 10 bases between the germline ends. This CDR3 comprises 15 residues. Germline values: CDR1 SNHLY, CDR2 FYNNEI. The CDR3 DNA reads TGTGCCAGCAGTGAAGGACACCCGAGCTCCTACGAGCAGTACTTC. It translates to CASSEGHPSSYEQYF.

This clone was counted between two and nine times. The CDR3 spells CAMGGNQPQHF. The CDR3 DNA is TGTGCCATGGGAGGCAATCAGCCCCAGCATTTT. V and J are TRBV2 and TRBJ1-5; D is undetermined. This CDR3 comprises 11 residues. Trimming cost V 10 bases and J 2 bases, with 6 bases left between them. Germline CDR1 is SNHLY and CDR2 is FYNNEI.

This clone came up a few times. J is TRBJ2-1 and V is TRBV30, with TRBD1 matching over 10 bases. The junction had 9 bases not matched to a gene; V was cut back by 1 base and J by 3 bases. From germline, CDR1 is GTSNPN and CDR2 SVGIG (reference sequence). The CDR3 loop spans 17 amino acids. CDR3 sequence reads: CAWSGIRDRGSYNEQFF. The CDR3 nucleotides are TGTGCCTGGAGTGGCATACGGGACAGGGGAAGCTACAATGAGCAGTTCTTC.

This clone was seen at least ten times. The chain carries TRBV21-1 and TRBJ2-1; the D call TRBD2 from the table was never checked on the DNA. TRBV21-1 is a pseudogene segment. The CDR3 covers 12 residues. For the CDR3, the DNA is TGTGCCACTGACTCGTCGTACAATGAGCAGTTCTTC. This encodes CATDSSYNEQFF.

This clone has only a few counts. V and J are TRBV6-1 and TRBJ2-7; unclear D gene. Germline-derived CDR1 and CDR2 are MNHNS and SASEGT. The CDR3 extends over 13 amino acids. V was clipped by 3 bases and J by 9 bases, with 15 bases between them. The CDR3 DNA is TGTGCCAGCAGTGAGGAGAGAAATTATGGGCAGTACTTC. Its translation: CASSEERNYGQYF.

The chain uses TRBV7-9 and TRBJ2-3; tentatively, D is TRBD1 (7 bases). The germline CDR1 and CDR2 sequences are SEHNR and FQNEAQ (reference sequence). The CDR3 loop spans 16 amino acids. The V gene lost 4 bases and the J gene lost 5 bases, with 19 bases spanning the gap. CDR3 protein: CASSYGGKGARDTQYF. The CDR3 DNA reads TGTGCCAGCAGCTACGGCGGGAAGGGGGCAAGAGATACGCAGTATTTT.

This clone was observed a handful of times. The chain combines TRBV7-2 with TRBJ2-5; a weak D match, TRBD2 (5 bases). The CDR3 has 14 residues. Germline CDR1 is SGHTA and CDR2 is FQGNSA. The V end was cut by 5 bases, the J end by 3 bases, with 13 bases between. CDR3 protein: CASSRSGREETQYF. CDR3 bases: TGTGCCAGCAGCCGAAGCGGACGGGAAGAGACCCAGTACTTC.

This clone was detected a few times. The chain's CDR3 is CASSKGDFSYNEQFF. DNA of the CDR3: TGTGCCAGCAGTAAGGGGGATTTCTCCTACAATGAGCAGTTCTTC. V usage is TRBV4-2 and J usage is TRBJ2-1; tentative D call: TRBD1 (6 bases). The V gene lost 6 bases and the J gene lost 0 bases, with 12 bases spanning the gap. This CDR3 comprises 15 residues. Per the germline V gene, CDR1 is LGHNA and CDR2 is YNFKEQ.

The V call is TRBV7-2, the J call TRBJ1-2; 7 bases agree with TRBD1. In germline, CDR1 is SGHTA, CDR2 FQGNSA. This CDR3 has 15 residues. V was pared by 5 bases and J by 6 bases, with 12 bases of the junction left unmatched. CDR3 sequence (DNA): TGTGCCAGCAGCAAGGACAGGAGCCCCGGTGATGGCTACACCTTC. Translating gives CASSKDRSPGDGYTF.

The J gene is TRBJ2-1, the V gene TRBV9; D may be TRBD1 (6 bases). Germline V CDR1 and CDR2: SGDLS, YYNGEE. The CDR3 runs to 14 residues. V was shortened by 4 bases and J by 1 base, with 9 bases between the two germline ends. CDR3 sequence reads: CASSSGQSYNEQFF. CDR3 nucleotides: TGTGCCAGCAGCTCCGGACAGTCCTACAATGAGCAGTTCTTC.

Only a few counts were recorded for this clone. V and J are TRBV6-5 and TRBJ2-1; D gene ambiguous. This CDR3 has 14 residues. Germline values: CDR1 MNHEY, CDR2 SVGAGI. With 2 bases removed from V and 5 bases from J, the gap between germline ends came to 10 bases. In nucleotides, the CDR3 is TGTGCCAGCAGTTACGATCCATCGGACAATGAGCAGTTCTTC. It codes for CASSYDPSDNEQFF.

The sample holds a few counts of this clone. This chain links TRBV4-1 with TRBJ2-1, with 7 nucleotides matching TRBD2. The CDR3 spans 17 residues. CDR1 is MGHRA, CDR2 YSYEKL, per germline. With V trimmed by 0 bases and J by 5 bases, 10 bases remained unmatched. The CDR3 DNA reads TGCGCCAGCAGCCAAGACAAGGGAGGGAGTTTCCACAATGAGCAGTTCTTC. Its translation: CASSQDKGGSFHNEQFF.

This clone has just a few counts. The chain has TRBV30 and TRBJ2-5, with D possibly matching TRBD2 (5 bases). V was shortened by 0 bases and J by 5 bases, with 16 bases between the two germline ends. Germline V gives CDR1 GTSNPN, CDR2 SVGIG (reference sequence). This CDR3 has 15 amino acids. The CDR3 bases are TGTGCCTGGAGTGTAGGTCTGCGTACGGGGGAGACCCAGTACTTC. Encoded protein: CAWSVGLRTGETQYF. The complete variable domain, with remaining parts taken from reference TRBV30 and TRBJ2-5, reads SQTIHQWPATLVQPVGSPLSLECTVEGTSNPNLYWYRQAAGRGLQLLFYSVGIGQISSEVPQNLSASRPQDRQFILSSKKLLLSDSGFYLCAWSVGLRTGETQYFGPGTRLLVL.

The V gene is TRBV19, the J gene TRBJ1-2; 7 bases match TRBD1. Unmatched junction bases numbered 8, after V lost 6 bases and J lost 7 bases. The CDR3 runs 13 residues. The V gene's germline CDR1 is LNHDA and CDR2 SQIVND (reference sequence). The CDR3 sequence: CASSDTGVFGYTF. The CDR3 bases are TGTGCCAGTAGCGATACAGGGGTGTTTGGCTACACCTTC. The full variable domain, with the rest looked up from reference TRBV19 and TRBJ1-2, is DGGITQSPKYLFRKEGQNVTLSCEQNLNHDAMYWYRQDPGQGLRLIYYSQIVNDFQKGDIAEGYSVSREKKESFPLTVTSAQKNPTAFYLCASSDTGVFGYTFGSGTRLTVV.

There are a few counts of this clone. The J gene is TRBJ1-5, the V gene TRBV30, with D unclear. The CDR3 totals 14 residues. Germline-derived CDR1 and CDR2 are GTSNPN and SVGIG (reference sequence). Trimming stripped 0 bases from V and 2 bases from J, with 8 bases between. The CDR3 DNA reads TGTGCCTGGAGTGTTCCAGGCCGCAATCAGCCCCAGCATTTT. It specifies CAWSVPGRNQPQHF.

The V call is TRBV7-9, the J call TRBJ2-7; TRBD1 matches at 8 bases. V was clipped by 3 bases and J by 3 bases; unmatched bases: 13. Germline V gives CDR1 SEHNR, CDR2 FQNEAQ (reference sequence). The CDR3 covers 17 residues. The CDR3, as DNA: TGTGCCAGCAGCTTCTTAAGAGCCGGGACAGGTGACTACGAGCAGTACTTC. Translation gives CASSFLRAGTGDYEQYF.

This clone was detected a few times. V is TRBV6-6 and J is TRBJ2-5; unclear D gene. Looked up from germline, CDR1 is MNHNY and CDR2 is SVGAGI (reference sequence). The CDR3 has 13 residues. Trimming removed 2 bases at V and 1 base at J, with 5 bases between. CDR3 loop: CASSYGRQETQYF. The CDR3 DNA follows: TGTGCCAGCAGTTACGGGCGCCAAGAGACCCAGTACTTC.

J is TRBJ2-7 and V is TRBV5-1; 10 nucleotides align to TRBD2. The CDR3 sequence is 15 residues long. Germline CDR1 and CDR2: SGHRS and YFSETQ. V lost 2 bases to trimming and J lost 2 bases; unmatched junction nucleotides: 4. The CDR3 region has the DNA TGCGCCAGCAGCTTCGGACTAGCGGAACCCTACGAGCAGTACTTC. Protein product: CASSFGLAEPYEQYF.

The chain joins TRBV6-1 to TRBJ1-5, with D possibly being TRBD1 (5 bases). Trimming took 7 bases from V and 8 from J, leaving 12 bases between them. The CDR3 consists of 12 residues. Germline V gene data show CDR1 as MNHNS and CDR2 as SASEGT. The CDR3: CASTPRGEPQHF. The CDR3 DNA is TGTGCCAGCACCCCTAGGGGTGAGCCCCAGCATTTT.

This clone has a handful of counts. The chain carries TRBV6-6 and TRBJ2-2; 9 bases are shared with TRBD1. The V gene's germline CDR1 is MNHNY and CDR2 SVGAGI (reference sequence). V shed 5 bases and J 2 bases; nucleotides not matched to a gene: 6. There are 16 residues in the CDR3. CDR3 coding DNA: TGTGCCAGCAGTGGAGGGGGACAGGGAAACACCGGGGAGCTGTTTTTT. This gives the protein CASSGGGQGNTGELFF.

The rearrangement uses TRBV5-1 and TRBJ2-7; 7 bases fit TRBD1. V was pared by 0 bases and J by 5 bases, with 2 bases of the junction left unmatched. This CDR3 region has 13 residues. Per germline, CDR1 SGHRS and CDR2 YFSETQ. The CDR3 spells CASSLEGTDEQYF. DNA for the CDR3: TGCGCCAGCAGCTTGGAGGGGACAGACGAGCAGTACTTC.

V usage is TRBV9 and J usage is TRBJ1-3; D is perhaps TRBD1 (5 bases). Germline loops: CDR1 SGDLS, CDR2 YYNGEE. Trimming pared 0 bases from V and 0 bases from J, leaving 10 bases between. This CDR3 is 16 amino acids long. The CDR3 spells CASSVATGDSGNTIYF. The CDR3 DNA reads as TGTGCCAGCAGCGTAGCTACGGGGGACTCTGGAAACACCATATATTTT.